The source of this TCR beta chain is a study of post-analysis software for immune sequencing data. About the study: Relapsing-remitting, secondary progressive and progressive-relapsing multiple sclerosis courses were included. Study-wide findings and caveats: Among 5 or 6 TRBV segments more frequent in patients than controls were TRBV5-6, TRBV5-1 and TRBV20-1. Multiple sclerosis patients showed significantly lower normalized Chao1 diversity than controls did. Pronounced co-clustering by F measure was evident among identically batched samples.

TCR beta cDNA libraries included unique molecular identifiers. TCRdb redid the calling of the PCR reads with MiXCR, one entry per CDR3 protein. The table lists about 820,000 distinct CDR3 sequences, roughly half of them singletons. Comment on this clonotype: Its antigen is still unknown.

J was trimmed by 1 base and V by 4 bases; bases with no gene match: 2. The germline CDR1 and CDR2 sequences are SGHRS and YFSETQ. The CDR3 loop spans 15 amino acids. The sequencing sample was made of blood. The J gene is TRBJ1-1, the V gene TRBV5-1; 12 bases line up with TRBD1. This sequence was found in a girl under 18 with multiple sclerosis. CDR3 nucleotides: TGCGCCAGCAGCACGGGACAGGGGGCGAACACTGAAGCTTTCTTT. Residues: CASSTGQGANTEAFF.